A single T cell receptor (beta chain) is shown here with its context. Its antigen is currently unknown. V lost 2 bases to trimming and J lost 14 bases; unmatched junction nucleotides: 14. Germline CDR1 reads SEHNR; CDR2 reads FQNEAQ (reference sequence). This CDR3 is 15 amino acids long. This sample is part of a study of blood T cells in healthy people across ages. Study in general: Capture via template switching afforded approximately one barcoded beta molecule per two T cells. Study-wide results and caveats: Per million T cells, TCR beta diversity dropped about linearly as age rose.

A second roughly 6 to 11 cycle PCR used barcoded and J-beta primers. MiXCR, applied by TCRdb to the 5' RACE reads, yields one record per CDR3 protein. The repertoire holds approximately 800,000 distinct CDR3 sequences, with roughly 50% as singletons. The chain has TRBV7-9 and TRBJ2-3, with 9 bases matching TRBD1. Material for sequencing was blood. This clonotype originated in a man older than 75 in good health. The CDR3 DNA reads as TGTGCCAGCAGCTTATCGGGACAGGGAGTTAGATACGCGTATTTT. This codes for CASSLSGQGVRYAYF.